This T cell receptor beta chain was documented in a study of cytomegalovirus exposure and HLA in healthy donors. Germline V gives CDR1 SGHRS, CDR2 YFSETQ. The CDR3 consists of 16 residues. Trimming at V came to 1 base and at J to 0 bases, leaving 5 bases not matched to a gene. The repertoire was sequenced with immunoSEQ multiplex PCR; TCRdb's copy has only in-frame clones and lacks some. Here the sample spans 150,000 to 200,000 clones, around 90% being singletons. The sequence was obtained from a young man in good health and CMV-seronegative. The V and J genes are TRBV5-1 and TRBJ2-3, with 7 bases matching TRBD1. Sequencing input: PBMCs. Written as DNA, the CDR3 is TGCGCCAGCAGCTTGCCGGCAGGGGGAAGCACAGATACGCAGTATTTT. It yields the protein CASSLPAGGSTDTQYF.